This T cell receptor (beta chain) was observed in a study of shared clonotypes between healthy human individuals (dated by TCRdb to about 2020). Study-wide context: A couple of women and a few men aged 18 to 49 years were included in the cohort. Per donor, leukapheresis produced somewhere between about 0.85 and 8.9 billion PBMCs. To estimate repertoire size and how much clonotypes are shared between individuals, the study performed deep sequencing of blood TCR repertoires from roughly five healthy adults. Per donor, three plates each were used for CD4 naive and CD4 memory, two for CD8 naive, and one for CD8 memory. Different laboratories and diverse techniques were used to prepare libraries and sequence TCR repertoires, to increase sequencing depth and limit assay-specific biases. The paper as a whole reports these results and caveats: Because the study included only a small number of donors, the genetic and exposure-history diversity represented was limited. Rarefaction of sorted-subset datasets indicated incomplete sequencing despite the large sequencing depth. Clonotypes shared by all four sorted-subset donors showed higher generation probabilities than non-shared clonotypes. Sampling was limited to blood, and TCR repertoires in tissue likely differ from TCR repertoires in blood. Naive subsets generally had larger estimated clonotype richness than memory subsets. About 5% of naive CD4, 3.5% of naive CD8, about 2.4% of memory CD4, and 0.4% of memory CD8 clonotypes were shared across several donors. Pairwise subsampling indicated that sequencing depth was expected to affect the degree of clonotype sharing among donors.

Reading the germline V gene (reference sequence) gives CDR1 MNHEY and CDR2 SMNVEV. Unmatched junction bases come to 7, with V trimmed by 5 bases and J by 2 bases. The CDR3 sequence holds 15 residues, the cysteine and phenylalanine included. Only the CDR3 DNA is retained, 45 bases long and in frame from the first base. In the case of this clone: The antigen this receptor binds is unknown. Per-nucleotide qualities are absent, and no much larger clonotype sits a single base away.

Using the deep immunoSEQ assay, TCR CDR3 regions were amplified from genomic DNA by multiplex PCR. Extracted genomic DNA from each cell subset was spread evenly across all wells of several immunoSEQ 96-well plates, with each plate serving as a replicate. For sorted subsets, approximately 210 ng genomic DNA, equal to about 30,000 T cell genomes, was loaded into each replicate PCR. Purified libraries were quantified with a Qubit 3.0 fluorometer, sized on a Bioanalyzer 2100, and re-quantified with the KAPA Library Quantification kit. Every immunoSEQ 96-well plate was sequenced on a dedicated single-read 150-cycle Illumina NextSeq 550 flow cell. The authors' analysis ran thus. Because the immunoSEQ output included only junctional sequences and no quality scores, the filtering could not be the same as the filtering used for full-length reads. Sequences were annotated with PyIR, a Python wrapper for IgBLAST v1.9, and V/J genes and CDR3 were assigned using IMGT germline references. Reads were removed for weak V/J assignments (E-value above 1e-6), missing CDR3, stop codons, out-of-frame junctions, or ambiguous translated residues. V3J clonotypes were defined as sequences sharing the same inferred V gene, J gene, and CDR3 amino acid sequence. To compute the percentage overlap between repertoires, the number of shared unique clonotypes was divided by the size of the smaller repertoire. Three approaches were used to assess repertoire richness: RTK rarefaction, the Chao1 estimator, and Recon v2.1 estimates of unobserved clonotypes. OLGA was used to compute generation probabilities for all TCRbeta clonotypes that the gDNA method yielded from a handful of donors. TCRdb took over this immuneACCESS table, retaining in-frame rearrangements with V and J assigned. Such tables are incomplete; in checked studies, under half of the missing clones stem from an unresolved V gene, and the remainder is unexplained. V and J calls and clone size follow that table, whereas D and trimming were derived from the DNA. For this sample the table gives more than 2 million clones, of which about 94% were detected only once. The ten largest make up about 1.7% of the sample.

CD8 naive samples were obtained by positive selection for CCR7 among CD45RO-negative cells, yielding a CD45RA+CCR7+ population from which TemRA cells were excluded. Donors were healthy HIV-negative adults with no recently reported acute infections or vaccinations. Every donor was a Caucasian adult living in Nashville, Tennessee, USA. After blood collection by leukapheresis, PBMCs were isolated using Ficoll-Histopaque density gradient centrifugation and then cryopreserved in the vapor phase of liquid nitrogen. Purity and quantity of every magnetically sorted T cell population were checked by analytical flow cytometry. Genomic DNA was isolated from each sorted fraction and quantified by UV absorbance on a Nanodrop 2000c.

Input material: naive CD8+ T cells from PBMCs. Read against the paper, the sample's cell subset or site label means: CD45RA+CCR7+. The receptor comes from a man in his late teens or twenties in good health. Some clones in this sample may be carry-over from other donors' samples. This chain joins TRBV27 to TRBJ2-5; 8 central bases correspond to TRBD1. The DNA reads TGTGCCAGCAGTCCAGACAGGGGTAGTCAAGAGACCCAGTACTTC. This translates into CASSPDRGSQETQYF.